This T cell receptor beta chain was captured in a study of OX40 agonist ivuxolimab in advanced cancers. TCRdb's copy holds only in-frame clones and misses some; the assay was immunoSEQ multiplex PCR. The repertoire holds 60,000 to 70,000 clones, with around 87% as singletons. Worth noting for this clone: Its cognate antigen is unknown.

The trim removed 8 bases at V and 7 bases at J, leaving 9 bases unmatched. This CDR3 has 13 amino acids. Germline V gene data show CDR1 as GTSNPN and CDR2 as SVGIG (reference sequence). Study-level findings and limits: Normalized T-cell clonal expansion was also low in some nonresponders.

The chain recombines TRBV30 with TRBJ2-1; 9 bases line up with TRBD2. The receptor was derived from an adult with an advanced solid tumor such as melanoma, head and neck, liver or kidney cancer. Sequencing was performed on CD4+ or CD8+ T cells sorted from blood, taken in a trial of the OX40 agonist ivuxolimab. The CDR3 is CAGRKRGVNEQFF. CDR3 bases: TGTGCCGGTAGGAAGCGGGGGGTGAATGAGCAGTTCTTC.